Listed here are 11 T cell receptor beta chains from one sample, sequenced in a study of shared clonotypes between healthy human individuals. Clones were read by immunoSEQ multiplex PCR, and TCRdb kept only the in-frame ones, dropping some. The table records over 750,000 clones, roughly 96% of them present only once. CD8 cells regarded as naive lacked CD45RO, were positively chosen for CCR7, and omitted terminally differentiated effector memory CD45RA+ cells. Sequencing was done on a sample of naive CD8+ T cells sorted from blood. The source is a man under 40 in good health.

V usage is TRBV11-3 and J usage is TRBJ2-1; 9 bases map to TRBD1. J was trimmed by 4 bases and V by 4 bases; bases with no gene match: 5. The CDR3 is 15 residues long. Germline V gene data show CDR1 as SGHNT and CDR2 as YENEEA. Written as DNA, the CDR3 is TGTGCCAGCAGCTCTCGGGACAGGGAGTACAATGAGCAGTTCTTC. As protein: CASSSRDREYNEQFF.

To note about this clone: This specimen includes other DNA sequences encoding the same CDR3. J is TRBJ2-2 and V is TRBV27, with D perhaps assigned TRBD1 or TRBD2 (5 bases each). Germline-derived CDR1 and CDR2 are MNHEY and SMNVEV (reference sequence). This CDR3 spans 13 amino acids. The ends were cut back, 6 bases at V and 5 bases at J, with 10 bases in the middle. The CDR3 loop is CASSLGATGELFF. The CDR3 DNA reads as TGTGCCAGCAGCCTCGGGGCGACCGGGGAGCTGTTTTTT.

The CDR3 here is CRAPDEQYF. The CDR3 DNA reads as TGCAGGGCCCCTGACGAGCAGTACTTC. The chain couples TRBV20-1 to TRBJ2-7; no reliable D call. Germline CDR1 DFQATT, CDR2 SNEGSKA (reference sequence). The CDR3 sequence is 9 residues long.

The V gene is TRBV27, the J gene TRBJ1-5; D might be TRBD1 (5 bases). V was cut by 4 bases and J by 4 bases, with 8 bases left in between. The CDR3 contains 13 residues. Germline V gives CDR1 MNHEY, CDR2 SMNVEV (reference sequence). The CDR3 nucleotides are TGTGCCAGCAGTTCCGACAGAAATCAGCCCCAGCATTTT. Its protein is CASSSDRNQPQHF.

V and J are TRBV7-9 and TRBJ2-1; D not certain. There are 12 residues in the CDR3. The ends were cut back, 6 bases at V and 3 bases at J, with 6 bases in the middle. Germline CDR1 is SEHNR and CDR2 is FQNEAQ (reference sequence). This chain's CDR3 is CASSSGYNEQFF. The CDR3 nucleotides read TGTGCCAGCAGTTCTGGCTACAATGAGCAGTTCTTC.

J is TRBJ2-2 and V is TRBV11-2; the D gene is possibly TRBD2 (6 bases). V lost 3 bases and J lost 5, with 10 bases in between. This CDR3 comprises 14 residues. The germline V gene has CDR1 SGHAT and CDR2 FQNNGV. For the CDR3, the DNA is TGTGCCAGCAGCTTCCGCGGGATGACCGGGGAGCTGTTTTTT. Amino acids: CASSFRGMTGELFF.

The chain couples TRBV6-1 to TRBJ1-5; no reliable D call. The germline gives CDR1 MNHNS, CDR2 SASEGT. The CDR3 runs to 15 residues. The V end lost 1 base, the J end lost 3 bases, and 10 bases lay between the germline ends. The DNA for the CDR3 is TGTGCCAGCAGTGAAGAATTCGAAGCCAATCAGCCCCAGCATTTT. This sequence encodes CASSEEFEANQPQHF.

The V and J genes are TRBV5-6 and TRBJ2-3, with 7 bases lining up with TRBD2. V lost 4 bases and J lost 6; bases outside the gene matches: 5. The CDR3 spans 13 residues. CDR1 is SGHDT, CDR2 YYEEEE, per germline. The CDR3 DNA follows: TGTGCCAGCAGCGGCAGCGGGATGGATACGCAGTATTTT. Translating it yields CASSGSGMDTQYF. Full variable domain (outside the CDR3, taken from reference TRBV5-6 and TRBJ2-3): DAGVTQSPTHLIKTRGQQVTLRCSPKSGHDTVSWYQQALGQGPQFIFQYYEEEERQRGNFPDRFSGHQFPNYSSELNVNALLLGDSALYLCASSGSGMDTQYFGPGTRLTVL.

A single count supports this clone. J is TRBJ2-1 and V is TRBV5-1; 12 bases align to TRBD1. The CDR3 spans 16 residues. Germline V gene sequence: CDR1 SGHRS, CDR2 YFSETQ. Losses at the gene ends were 4 bases for V and 5 bases for J; bases not matched to a gene: 7. The CDR3 reads CASSMGQGASHNEQFF. In DNA form, the CDR3 reads TGCGCCAGCAGCATGGGACAGGGGGCTTCCCACAATGAGCAGTTCTTC.

The J gene is TRBJ2-7, the V gene TRBV29-1; TRBD1 might be the D (5 bases). Germline values: CDR1 SQVTM, CDR2 ANQGSEA. CDR3 length: 14 amino acids. Trimming took 2 bases from V and 5 from J, leaving 16 bases between them. The CDR3 coding sequence is TGCAGCGTTGAAACTACAGGTTTTAGGGACGAGCAGTACTTC. It specifies CSVETTGFRDEQYF.

V usage is TRBV10-1 and J usage is TRBJ2-3; TRBD2 matches at 12 bases. The CDR3 runs to 17 residues. CDR1 is WNHNN, CDR2 SYGVQD, per germline (reference sequence). Trimming at V came to 4 bases and at J to 0 bases, leaving 5 bases not matched to a gene. The CDR3 region is CASSAGLAGLSTDTQYF. The CDR3 coding sequence is TGCGCCAGCAGTGCGGGACTAGCGGGCTTAAGCACAGATACGCAGTATTTT.